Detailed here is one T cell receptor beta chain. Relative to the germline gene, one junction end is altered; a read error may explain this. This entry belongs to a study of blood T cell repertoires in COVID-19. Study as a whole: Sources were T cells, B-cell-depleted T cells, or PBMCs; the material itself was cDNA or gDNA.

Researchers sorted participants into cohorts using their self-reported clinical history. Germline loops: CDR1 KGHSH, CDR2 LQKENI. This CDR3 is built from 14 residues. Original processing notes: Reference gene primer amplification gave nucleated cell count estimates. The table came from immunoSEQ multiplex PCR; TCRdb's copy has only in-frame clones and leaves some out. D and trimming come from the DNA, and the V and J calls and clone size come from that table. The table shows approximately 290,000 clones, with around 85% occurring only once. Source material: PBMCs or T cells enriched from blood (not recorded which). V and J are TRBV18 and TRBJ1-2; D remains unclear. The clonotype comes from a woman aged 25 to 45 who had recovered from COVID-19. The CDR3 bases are TGTGCCAGCTCACCGACACAGAATAACGATGGCTACACCTTC. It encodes CASSPTQNNDGYTF. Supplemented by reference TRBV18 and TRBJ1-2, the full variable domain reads NAGVMQNPRHLVRRRGQEARLRCSPMKGHSHVYWYRQLPEEGLKFMVYLQKENIIDESGMPKERFSAEFPKEGPSILRIQQVVRGDSAAYFCASSPTQNNDGYTFGSGTRLTVV.